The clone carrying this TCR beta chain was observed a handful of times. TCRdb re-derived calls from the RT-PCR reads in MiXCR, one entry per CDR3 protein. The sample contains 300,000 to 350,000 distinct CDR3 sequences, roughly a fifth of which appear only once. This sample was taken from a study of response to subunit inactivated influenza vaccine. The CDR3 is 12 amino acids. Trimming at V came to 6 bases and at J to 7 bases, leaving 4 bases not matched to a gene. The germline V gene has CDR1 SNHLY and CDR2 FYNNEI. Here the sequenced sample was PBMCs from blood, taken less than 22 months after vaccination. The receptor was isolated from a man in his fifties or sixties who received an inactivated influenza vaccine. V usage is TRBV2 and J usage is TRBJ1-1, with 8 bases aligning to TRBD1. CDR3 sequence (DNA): TGTGCCAGCAGCGGCGACAGGGGTGAAGCTTTCTTT. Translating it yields CASSGDRGEAFF.